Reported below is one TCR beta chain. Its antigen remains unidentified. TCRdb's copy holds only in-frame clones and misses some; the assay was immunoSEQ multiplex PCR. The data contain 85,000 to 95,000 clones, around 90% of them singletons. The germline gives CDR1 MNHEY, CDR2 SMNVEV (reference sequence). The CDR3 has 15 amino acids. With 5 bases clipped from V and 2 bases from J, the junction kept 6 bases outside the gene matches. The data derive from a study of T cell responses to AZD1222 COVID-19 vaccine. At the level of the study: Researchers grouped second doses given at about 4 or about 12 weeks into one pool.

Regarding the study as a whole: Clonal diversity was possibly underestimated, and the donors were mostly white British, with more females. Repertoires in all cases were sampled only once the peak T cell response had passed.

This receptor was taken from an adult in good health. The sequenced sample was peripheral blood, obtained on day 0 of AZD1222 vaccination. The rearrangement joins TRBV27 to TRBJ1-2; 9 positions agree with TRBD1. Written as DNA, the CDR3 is TGTGCCAGCAGTAACCACAGGGGGCGCAACTATGGCTACACCTTC. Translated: CASSNHRGRNYGYTF.